This TCR beta chain was recovered during a study of blood T cell repertoires in COVID-19. Study in general: The analysed material was cDNA or gDNA that came from T cells, B-cell-depleted T cells, or PBMCs.

Enrolment of Seattle patients took place during active infection, and they were followed longitudinally. In the original analysis: Amplification of reference gene primers provided the estimated nucleated cell counts. The protocol was immunoSEQ multiplex PCR, while the TCRdb copy is restricted to in-frame clones and leaves out a portion. Clone size and V and J calls were adopted from that table, with D and trimming inferred from the DNA. The sample yields about 360,000 clones, 86% seen once. V was shortened by 4 bases and J by 0 bases, with 13 bases between the two germline ends. Germline assignment: CDR1 MGHRA and CDR2 YSYEKL. The CDR3 is 15 amino acids.

The chain links TRBV4-1 to TRBJ2-7; D is ambiguous. The clonotype was recovered from a woman between 55 and 75 years old with COVID-19, enrolled during active disease. The sequenced sample was peripheral blood. The CDR3 sequence: CASSLTDGNSYEQYF. As DNA, the CDR3 is TGCGCCAGCAGCCTCACAGACGGTAACTCCTACGAGCAGTACTTC.